Listed below are T cell receptor beta chains from one sample, sequenced in a study of blood T cell repertoires in COVID-19. The protocol was immunoSEQ multiplex PCR, while the TCRdb copy is restricted to in-frame clones and leaves out a portion. Of a few hundred thousand clones in the sample, about 92% were seen once. Source material: PBMCs or T cells enriched from blood (not recorded which). The receptors were gathered from a woman in her 30s who had recovered from COVID-19. Both conserved end residues are part of each CDR3. The D gene is left open where the match is weak. Where a row states a size, it is once, few, many or the class of an expanded clone; other rows omit it.

size | J | V | D | DNA | CDR3
once | TRBJ1-6 | TRBV13 | TRBD1 | TGTGCCAGCAGGTTTACAGGGGGGTTATCCTATAATTCACCCCTCCACTTT | CASRFTGGLSYNSPLHF
NA | TRBJ1-5 | TRBV19 | NA | TGTGCCAGTAGTATTTTCAGTGAATCAGGGCCCCAGCATTTT | CASSIFSESGPQHF
NA | TRBJ2-1 | TRBV6-5 | TRBD2 | TGTGCCAGCAGGACGGGAGGCCTCGGAAATGAGCAGTTCTTC | CASRTGGLGNEQFF
NA | TRBJ1-5 | TRBV6-5 | NA | TGTGCCAGCACGGTCTATCAGCCCCAGCATTTT | CASTVYQPQHF
NA | TRBJ1-1 | TRBV28 | NA | TGTGCCAGCAGTTTACAGGGGCCACGGGCTGAAGCTTTCTTT | CASSLQGPRAEAFF
NA | TRBJ2-7 | TRBV27 | TRBD1 | TGTGCCAGCAAAGTAAGGACAGGGGGTTTCGACGAGCAGTACTTC | CASKVRTGGFDEQYF
NA | TRBJ1-4 | TRBV7-2 | NA | TGTGCCAGCAGGCGGGGGGGGTATCGGGAAAAACTGTTTTTT | CASRRGGYREKLFF
NA | TRBJ2-7 | TRBV4-2 | TRBD2 | TGTGCCAGCAGCCAAGAAGGGACTAGTACCTACGAGCAGTACTTC | CASSQEGTSTYEQYF
NA | TRBJ2-3 | TRBV5-1 | NA | TGCGCCAGCAGCTTGGTAGCGGACACAGATACGCAGTATTTT | CASSLVADTDTQYF
NA | TRBJ2-7 | TRBV6-5 | TRBD1 | TGTGCCAGCAGGGTGAGCCGGGACAGGGGAAACGAGCAGTACTTC | CASRVSRDRGNEQYF
NA | TRBJ2-3 | TRBV27 | NA | TGTGCCAGCAAAAGGGGAGCACGGACAGCAACAGATACGCAGTATTTT | CASKRGARTATDTQYF
NA | TRBJ2-7 | TRBV5-1 | NA | TGCGCCAGCCTAGCCCCGGGGAGACACTACGAGCAGTACTTC | CASLAPGRHYEQYF
NA | TRBJ2-1 | TRBV7-8 | TRBD2 | TGTGCCAGCAGCTTAGCTAGCGGGGGGGCAGTTGAGCAGTTCTTC | CASSLASGGAVEQFF
once | TRBJ1-1 | TRBV28 | NA | TGTGCCAGCAGCCAGGACGGGGGGAGCACTGAAGCTTTCTTT | CASSQDGGSTEAFF
NA | TRBJ2-7 | TRBV11-2 | TRBD1 | TGTGCCAGCACCCTGGACAGGGGCGGCTACGAGCAGTACTTC | CASTLDRGGYEQYF
NA | TRBJ1-1 | TRBV6-5 | NA | TGTGCCAGCAGTTACCCCGGAGGGGAAGCTTTCTTT | CASSYPGGEAFF
NA | TRBJ1-3 | TRBV11-3 | NA | TGTGCCAGCAGCTTAGTCGGAGGGACCTTCTCTGGAAACACCATATATTTT | CASSLVGGTFSGNTIYF
NA | TRBJ2-2 | TRBV6-4 | NA | TGTGCCAGCAGTGAGAGAGCCACCGGGGAGCTGTTTTTT | CASSERATGELFF
NA | TRBJ2-2 | TRBV28 | TRBD1 | TGTGCCAGCAGTTTGTCAGGGGGCTTTGGGGAGCTGTTTTTT | CASSLSGGFGELFF
NA | TRBJ2-1 | TRBV5-1 | TRBD1 | TGCGCCAGCAGCTCCCGGGCAGGGGGCTACAATGAGCAGTTCTTC | CASSSRAGGYNEQFF
NA | TRBJ1-5 | TRBV4-3 | NA | TGCGCCAGCAGCCAAGATAGAGGGCACAATCAGCCCCAGCATTTT | CASSQDRGHNQPQHF
NA | TRBJ1-2 | TRBV4-2 | NA | TGTGCCAGCAGCCAAACAGACGGGGGTTATGGCTACACCTTC | CASSQTDGGYGYTF
NA | TRBJ2-1 | TRBV5-1 | TRBD1 | TGCGCCAGCAGCCAGACAGGGCCGCAGTTCTTC | CASSQTGPQFF
NA | TRBJ1-5 | TRBV28 | TRBD1 | TGTGCCAGCAGTTTCTGGCAGGGGGGACAGCCCCAGCATTTT | CASSFWQGGQPQHF
NA | TRBJ2-5 | TRBV4-2 | NA | TGTGCCAGCAGCCAAGATTCAGGGGGGGAGACCCAGTACTTC | CASSQDSGGETQYF
NA | TRBJ2-2 | TRBV3-1/TRBV3-2 | TRBD1 | TGTGCCAGCAGCCAAGATCCCCCCATTTACTCCGGGACAGGGAACACCGGGGAGCTGTTTTTT | CASSQDPPIYSGTGNTGELFF
once | TRBJ1-4 | TRBV28 | NA | TGTGCCAGCAGTTTAACGTCGGGGTCTAATGAAAAACTGTTTTTT | CASSLTSGSNEKLFF
few | TRBJ1-2 | TRBV7-8 | NA | TGTGCCAGCAGCCCCCGGCTCCTTACAGTTAACTATGGCTACACCTTC | CASSPRLLTVNYGYTF
NA | TRBJ2-1 | TRBV5-4 | TRBD2 | TGTGCCAGCAGCTTGGGCGGGGGGACCTACAATGAGCAGTTCTTC | CASSLGGGTYNEQFF
NA | TRBJ2-1 | TRBV4-1 | NA | TGCGCCAGCAGCCTGACGGGTGCTACCTACAATGAGCAGTTCTTC | CASSLTGATYNEQFF
NA | TRBJ2-1 | TRBV2 | TRBD2 | TGTGCCAGCAGTTCCGGACTAGCGGGATACAATGAGCAGTTCTTC | CASSSGLAGYNEQFF
NA | TRBJ2-3 | TRBV2 | NA | TGTGCCAGCAGTGGAGGCACAGATACGCAGTATTTT | CASSGGTDTQYF